Each of the 11 T cell receptor beta chains below was sequenced from the same sample in a study of CD4+ T cells in melanoma. Generated by immunoSEQ multiplex PCR, the TCRdb table keeps only in-frame clones and is missing some. The sample contains about 140,000 clones, around 90% of which appear only once. The receptors were gathered from a human donor with melanoma.

V and J are TRBV29-1 and TRBJ2-2, with TRBD2 as a possible D gene (7 bases). The germline V gene encodes CDR1 SQVTM and CDR2 ANQGSEA. CDR3 length equals 15 residues. Trimming shortened V by 3 bases and J by 5 bases, and 16 bases separated the two germline ends. CDR3 DNA sequence: TGCAGCGTTGAGGCCGGGGGGCGACGGACCGGGGAGCTGTTTTTT. Protein: CSVEAGGRRTGELFF.

The J gene is TRBJ2-7, the V gene TRBV5-4; either TRBD1 or TRBD2 may supply D (5 bases each). Germline CDR1 SGHNT, CDR2 YYREEE (reference sequence). Trimming took 4 bases from V and 5 from J, leaving 13 bases between them. This CDR3 is 13 amino acids long. Here the CDR3 reads CASSRWDAHEQYF. The DNA of the CDR3 is TGTGCCAGCAGCCGATGGGACGCCCACGAGCAGTACTTC.

The V gene is TRBV7-3, the J gene TRBJ2-3, with D possibly matching TRBD2 (7 bases). The CDR3 length is 16 residues. The germline gives CDR1 SGHTA, CDR2 FQGTGA. The V gene lost 5 bases and the J gene lost 2 bases, with 17 bases spanning the gap. For the CDR3, the DNA is TGTGCCAGCAGCCACTCGGCGGGGGCCAACACAGATACGCAGTATTTT. It codes for CASSHSAGANTDTQYF.

The chain combines TRBV5-8 with TRBJ1-5, with 7 bases matching TRBD1. Germline-derived CDR1 and CDR2 are SGHTS and YDEGEE. The CDR3 extends over 18 amino acids. V was clipped by 3 bases and J by 1 base; unmatched bases: 13. The CDR3 region is CASSYTSTGVASNQPQHF. The CDR3 nucleotides read TGTGCCAGCAGCTATACCAGCACAGGGGTCGCAAGCAATCAGCCCCAGCATTTT.

The chain couples TRBV5-1 to TRBJ1-5; D is unresolved. V shed 4 bases and J shed 0 bases, with 5 bases lying between them. Germline V gives CDR1 SGHRS, CDR2 YFSETQ. The length of the CDR3 is 13 residues. The CDR3 region is CASSADSNQPQHF. The CDR3, as DNA: TGCGCCAGCAGCGCGGATAGCAATCAGCCCCAGCATTTT.

The chain links TRBV19 to TRBJ1-5; TRBD1 agrees at 11 bases. V was pared by 2 bases and J by 1 base, with 4 bases of the junction left unmatched. The CDR3 totals 17 residues. Germline loops: CDR1 LNHDA, CDR2 SQIVND (reference sequence). The CDR3 DNA reads as TGTGCCAGTAGTATACAGGACAGGGGGCGAAGCAATCAGCCCCAGCATTTT. It specifies CASSIQDRGRSNQPQHF.

The chain has TRBV10-2 and TRBJ1-5; possible D gene TRBD1, 5 bases. Germline CDR1 reads WSHSY; CDR2 reads SAAADI. The CDR3 sequence is 13 residues long. Trimming removed 5 bases from V and 2 bases from J, with 7 bases in between. CDR3 nucleotide sequence: TGCGCCAGCAGTCAACAGGGCAATCAGCCCCAGCATTTT. Residues: CASSQQGNQPQHF.

This clone was seen just once. CDR3 DNA: TGCGCCAGCAGCTTGGGAGGTGGGGTCGCGGAGCAGTACTTC. As protein: CASSLGGGVAEQYF. The rearrangement uses TRBV5-1 and TRBJ2-7; D not resolved. The germline V and J ends were trimmed by 0 bases and 7 bases, with 14 bases remaining between them. The germline V gene has CDR1 SGHRS and CDR2 YFSETQ. The CDR3 totals 14 residues. Supplemented by reference TRBV5-1 and TRBJ2-7, the full variable domain reads KAGVTQTPRYLIKTRGQQVTLSCSPISGHRSVSWYQQTPGQGLQFLFEYFSETQRNKGNFPGRFSGRQFSNSRSEMNVSTLELGDSALYLCASSLGGGVAEQYFGPGTRLTVT.

This clone has a single count. The V call is TRBV4-1, the J call TRBJ1-5, with D unclear. The CDR3 length is 15 residues. The germline CDR1 and CDR2 sequences are MGHRA and YSYEKL. The V gene lost 0 bases and the J gene lost 2 bases, with 8 bases spanning the gap. In nucleotides, the CDR3 is TGCGCCAGCAGCCAAGACTCCCGGGGCAATCAGCCCCAGCATTTT. Its protein is CASSQDSRGNQPQHF.

The rearrangement links TRBV27 to TRBJ1-1; 8 bases agree with TRBD1. CDR3 size: 13 residues. J lost 4 bases, V lost 5 bases, and 3 bases had no gene match. Germline lookup yields CDR1 MNHEY and CDR2 SMNVEV (reference sequence). The CDR3 bases are TGTGCCAGCAGTCCAGACAGGGGCACTGAAGCTTTCTTT. This codes for CASSPDRGTEAFF.

This rearrangement joins TRBV18 to TRBJ2-3, with D unclear. Per germline, CDR1 KGHSH and CDR2 LQKENI. The CDR3 covers 11 residues. Trimming removed 6 bases at V and 2 bases at J, with 3 bases between. The CDR3 region is CASSNTDTQYF. The DNA of the CDR3 is TGTGCCAGCTCCAACACAGATACGCAGTATTTT.